The entry below describes one T cell receptor (beta chain). Germline V CDR1 and CDR2: SEHNR, FQNEAQ (reference sequence). The CDR3 consists of 15 residues. The ends lost 4 bases at V and 6 bases at J; junction bases unmatched: 12. This entry comes from a study of cytomegalovirus exposure and HLA in healthy donors. PCR used 60 Vbeta primers and 13 Jbeta primers. Measured with immunoSEQ multiplex PCR; TCRdb has only the in-frame clones, and not every one. The data show around 150,000 clones, more than 75% seen once. The sequenced material came from PBMCs. V is TRBV7-9 and J is TRBJ2-7; 7 nucleotides match TRBD2. The sequence was collected from a girl aged 2 to 10 in good health and CMV-seropositive. This chain's CDR3 is CASSSSTGTTSEQYF. In nucleotides, the CDR3 is TGTGCCAGCAGCTCATCGACCGGGACTACCTCCGAGCAGTACTTC. Complete variable domain (other parts from reference TRBV7-9 and TRBJ2-7): DTGVSQNPRHKITKRGQNVTFRCDPISEHNRLYWYRQTLGQGPEFLTYFQNEAQLEKSRLLSDRFSAERPKGSFSTLEIQRTEQGDSAMYLCASSSSTGTTSEQYFGPGTRLTVT.